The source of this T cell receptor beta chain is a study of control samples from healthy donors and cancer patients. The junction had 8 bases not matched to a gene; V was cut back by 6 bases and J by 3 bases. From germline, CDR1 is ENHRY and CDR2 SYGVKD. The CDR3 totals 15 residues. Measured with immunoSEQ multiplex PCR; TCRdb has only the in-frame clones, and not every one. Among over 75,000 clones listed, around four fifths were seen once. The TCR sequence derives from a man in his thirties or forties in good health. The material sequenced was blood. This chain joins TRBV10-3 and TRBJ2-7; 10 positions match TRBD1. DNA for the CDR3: TGTGCCATCAGCGACTCCGGGACAGGGGTCTACGAGCAGTACTTC. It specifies CAISDSGTGVYEQYF.